A selection of T cell receptor beta chains follows, all from one sample in a study of graft-versus-host responses after intestinal transplantation. Using immunoSEQ multiplex PCR, the repertoire was profiled, and TCRdb retains in-frame clones only, with some absent. The data hold roughly 99,000 clones, with roughly 83% observed a single time. Here the sequenced sample was PBMCs, taken 255 days after intestinal transplant. The receptors derive from a human patient who received an intestinal transplant, so some T cells may come from the graft donor. CDR3s include the opening cysteine and the closing phenylalanine or tryptophan. The D gene is left open where the match is weak. Expanded clones are given a class, and other clones once, few, many or no size at all.

V gene	J gene	D gene	clone size	CDR3 DNA	CDR3 protein
TRBV27	TRBJ2-7	.	.	TGTGCCAGCAGTTTATCAAGGGGAGGCTACGAGCAGTACTTC	CASSLSRGGYEQYF
TRBV5-1	TRBJ2-1	TRBD1	few	TGCGCCAGCAGCTTAGTGGACAGGGCTGGGAATGAGCAGTTCTTC	CASSLVDRAGNEQFF
TRBV5-1	TRBJ2-3	.	.	TGCGCCAGCAGCTTGGGCGGAGGGGGCCACACAGATACGCAGTATTTT	CASSLGGGGHTDTQYF
TRBV28	TRBJ2-7	.	.	TGTGCCAGCAGACCACAGGGCGAGGGGACCTACGAGCAGTACTTC	CASRPQGEGTYEQYF
TRBV9	TRBJ1-6	.	few	TGTGCCAGCAGCTTCCCCTCGGAAGGGAATTCACCCCTCCACTTT	CASSFPSEGNSPLHF
TRBV29-1	TRBJ2-3	TRBD2	once	TGCAGCGTTGGAGGCGGGGGTAGCACAGATACGCAGTATTTT	CSVGGGGSTDTQYF
TRBV6-5	TRBJ2-2	TRBD1	few	TGTGCCAGCACAACAGGGGACACCGGGGAGCTGTTTTTT	CASTTGDTGELFF
TRBV29-1	TRBJ1-2	.	.	TGCAGCGTTTTCCGGCAGACGGGTTTAGGCTACACCTTC	CSVFRQTGLGYTF
TRBV30	TRBJ2-1	.	.	TGTGCCTGGAGTGTAGGAGGGTACAATGAGCAGTTCTTC	CAWSVGGYNEQFF
TRBV2	TRBJ2-7	TRBD2	.	TGTGCCAGCAGTGGGGGAGCGGGGGTGGTCTACGAGCAGTACTTC	CASSGGAGVVYEQYF
TRBV19	TRBJ2-1	TRBD1	.	TGTGCCAGTAGTAATATCGGACAGGGAGTCCTCTTCGTTGAGCAGTTCTTC	CASSNIGQGVLFVEQFF
TRBV2	TRBJ1-4	TRBD1	once	TGTGCCAGCAGTGAGGGAGGGGGCATTGAAAAACTGTTTTTT	CASSEGGGIEKLFF
TRBV6-1	TRBJ2-2	TRBD1	once	TGTGCCAGCAGTGCCGGGACAGCGAACACCGGGGAGCTGTTTTTT	CASSAGTANTGELFF
TRBV11-2	TRBJ2-2	.	.	TGTGCCAGCAGTTGGGGAGGAGGGAACACCGGGGAGCTGTTTTTT	CASSWGGGNTGELFF
TRBV6-5	TRBJ1-6	.	.	TGTGCCAGCAGTCCTCTACTATCACCCCTCCACTTT	CASSPLLSPLHF
TRBV4-1	TRBJ2-7	.	.	TGCGCCAGCAGCCAAGTAGAGGGAACCTACGAGCAGTACTTC	CASSQVEGTYEQYF
TRBV9	TRBJ2-1	TRBD2	.	TGTGCCAGCAGCGTAGGGTCCGGGACTAGCCCTTACAATGAGCAGTTCTTC	CASSVGSGTSPYNEQFF
TRBV14	TRBJ1-1	.	.	TGTGCCAGCAGCCCCATTAGGCGAGAGATAGCTTTCTTT	CASSPIRREIAFF
TRBV7-9	TRBJ2-7	.	.	TGTGCCAGCAGCTTAGCACCAGACAACTACGAGCAGTACTTC	CASSLAPDNYEQYF
TRBV6-1	TRBJ1-2	.	.	TGTGCCAGCAGTGAAAGGCGGGCAGACGGCTACACCTTC	CASSERRADGYTF
TRBV4-1	TRBJ1-1	TRBD1	once	TGCGCCAGCAGCCAAGTGCAGGGGGGGACTGAAGCTTTCTTT	CASSQVQGGTEAFF
TRBV2	TRBJ2-5	TRBD1	.	TGTGCCAGCAGGGGGGGTGGGACAGGGCACCAAGAGACCCAGTACTTC	CASRGGGTGHQETQYF
TRBV18	TRBJ2-1	TRBD2	.	TGTGCCAGCTCGTCTCTAGCGGGAGCATCCAATGAGCAGTTCTTC	CASSSLAGASNEQFF
TRBV18	TRBJ1-5	.	.	TGTGCCAGCTCACCACCCCTTTCAGGTGGCAATCAGCCCCAGCATTTT	CASSPPLSGGNQPQHF
TRBV6-1	TRBJ1-5	.	few	TGTGCCAGCGAGAAGGGCGAGCATCCCAATCAGCCCCAGCATTTT	CASEKGEHPNQPQHF
TRBV6-5	TRBJ2-7	.	.	TGTGCCAGCAGTCCCTCCCCTCCGAGGGAGCAGTACTTC	CASSPSPPREQYF
TRBV2	TRBJ2-4	.	.	TGTGCCAGCAGTGGCGCGGGGGCCAAAAACATTCAGTACTTC	CASSGAGAKNIQYF
TRBV5-6	TRBJ1-2	.	.	TGTGCCAGCAGCTTGGGGGAAGACCATGGCTACACCTTC	CASSLGEDHGYTF